These 6 T cell receptor beta chains were all obtained from the same sample, sequenced in a study of cytomegalovirus exposure and HLA in healthy donors. PCR was performed using 60 Vbeta and 13 Jbeta primers. TCRdb keeps only in-frame clones here, not all; method: immunoSEQ multiplex PCR. The data contain roughly 95,000 clones, roughly 80% of them singletons. Sequencing input: PBMCs. These receptors were obtained from a man younger than 45 in good health and CMV-seropositive.

CDR3 amino acids: CASSQGLAGGDYNEQFF. The CDR3 DNA is TGTGCCAGCAGCCAAGGTTTAGCGGGAGGGGATTACAATGAGCAGTTCTTC. This chain connects TRBV4-2 to TRBJ2-1; 11 positions match TRBD2. The CDR3 runs 17 residues. The ends lost 1 base at V and 4 bases at J; junction bases unmatched: 6. CDR1 and CDR2 from the germline V gene are LGHNA and YNFKEQ.

This clone was observed a few times. The chain uses TRBV6-5 and TRBJ2-5; D not resolved. The J call is doubtful: the DNA matches TRBJ2-7 better. This CDR3 is 14 amino acids long. Germline loops: CDR1 MNHEY, CDR2 SVGAGI. CDR3 residues: CASSPSRYIHEQYF. DNA of the CDR3: TGTGCCAGCAGTCCATCCAGGTATATCCACGAGCAGTACTTC.

This chain uses TRBV27 with TRBJ2-5; D gene ambiguous. Matching the DNA end better, TRBJ2-7 makes the J call doubtful. Per the germline V gene, CDR1 is MNHEY and CDR2 is SMNVEV (reference sequence). The CDR3 is made up of 14 amino acids. Written as DNA, the CDR3 is TGTGCCAGCAGTTTATCGCTATCCTCCTACGAGCAGTACTTC. It specifies CASSLSLSSYEQYF.

This clone was detected only a few times. This sequence joins TRBV16 and TRBJ2-3; D remains ambiguous. This CDR3 is 12 amino acids long. V was shortened by 2 bases and J by 6 bases, with 6 bases between the two germline ends. CDR1 is KGHSY, CDR2 FQNENV, per germline. The CDR3: CASSQKADTQYF. DNA of the CDR3: TGTGCCAGCAGCCAAAAAGCGGATACGCAGTATTTT.

V is TRBV18 and J is TRBJ1-5; no firm D call. Germline assignment: CDR1 KGHSH and CDR2 LQKENI. CDR3 length: 13 residues. V was shortened by 2 bases and J by 4 bases, with 6 bases between the two germline ends. CDR3 nucleotides: TGTGCCAGCTCACCAAAACAGAATCAGCCCCAGCATTTT. As protein: CASSPKQNQPQHF.

The J gene is TRBJ2-3, the V gene TRBV28; 13 bases map to TRBD2. CDR1 is MDHEN, CDR2 SYDVKM, per germline. The CDR3 sequence is 19 residues long. The V and J ends lost 6 bases and 0 bases, in that order; junction bases with no gene match: 12. The CDR3 spells CASRPITGTSGISTDTQYF. CDR3 coding DNA: TGTGCCAGCAGACCTATTACCGGGACTAGCGGGATCAGCACAGATACGCAGTATTTT.